A single sample is the source of the 14 T cell receptor beta chains below, sequenced in a study of T cell repertoires in cytomegalovirus infection. TCRdb reprocessed the reads via MiXCR and lists one record per CDR3 protein. The top ten hold approximately 30% of the sample, which has fewer than 200,000 distinct CDR3 sequences, around 15% seen once. Source material: PBMCs. These receptors were collected from a human donor in good health (CMV status not recorded). Some clones in this sample may be carry-over from other donors' samples.

The chain recombines TRBV19 with TRBJ2-1, with no clear D. V dropped 3 bases and J dropped 4 bases, with 7 bases sitting between them. The CDR3 length is 13 residues. Germline CDR1 LNHDA, CDR2 SQIVND (reference sequence). The CDR3 region has the DNA TGTGCCAGTAGTATCGAGCGATACAATGAGCAGTTCTTC. Protein sequence: CASSIERYNEQFF. Full variable domain (rest looked up from reference TRBV19 and TRBJ2-1): DGGITQSPKYLFRKEGQNVTLSCEQNLNHDAMYWYRQDPGQGLRLIYYSQIVNDFQKGDIAEGYSVSREKKESFPLTVTSAQKNPTAFYLCASSIERYNEQFFGPGTRLTVL.

This chain connects TRBV10-3 to TRBJ2-1; 11 bases agree with TRBD2. The CDR3 sequence is 15 residues long. Germline CDR1 is ENHRY and CDR2 is SYGVKD. The V segment lost 5 bases and the J segment 8 bases; nucleotides outside the gene matches: 8. CDR3 nucleotides: TGTGCCATCAGTTATAGCGGGGGGGCTTTCGATGAGCAGTTCTTC. Translated, it gives CAISYSGGAFDEQFF.

This clonotype was seen repeatedly, ten times or more. The chain links TRBV7-8 to TRBJ2-3, with TRBD1 matching 7 bases. Germline CDR1 SGHVS, CDR2 FQNEAQ. The J segment lost 2 bases and the V segment lost 5 bases, leaving 10 bases of the junction unmatched. The CDR3 sequence is 16 residues long. The CDR3 DNA reads TGTGCCAGCAGCCTGGCCGGACAGGCCCTCACAGATACGCAGTATTTT. Its translation is CASSLAGQALTDTQYF. Based on the CDR3 plus reference TRBV7-8 and TRBJ2-3, the full variable domain is GAGVSQSPRYKVAKRGQDVALRCDPISGHVSLFWYQQALGQGPEFLTYFQNEAQLDKSGLPSDRFFAERPEGSVSTLKIQRTQQEDSAVYLCASSLAGQALTDTQYFGPGTRLTVL.

This clonotype was recorded a few times. The V call is TRBV5-6, the J call TRBJ2-1; 7 bases agree with TRBD1. J was trimmed by 5 bases and V by 4 bases; bases with no gene match: 12. The length of the CDR3 is 16 residues. Germline V gene sequence: CDR1 SGHDT, CDR2 YYEEEE. The CDR3 sequence is CASSRRGQGPNNEQFF. The CDR3 DNA reads as TGTGCCAGCAGCCGTAGGGGGCAGGGGCCGAACAATGAGCAGTTCTTC.

Points on this clonotype: Given a much more abundant clone one base away, this may be a read error. The chain has TRBV7-2 and TRBJ2-3; 7 bases are a match to TRBD1. The CDR3 contains 13 residues. The germline gives CDR1 SGHTA, CDR2 FQGNSA. V was pared by 5 bases and J by 8 bases, with 7 bases of the junction left unmatched. CDR3 sequence reads: CASSLDRNATQYF. The CDR3 nucleotides read TGTGCCAGCAGCCTGGACAGGAATGCTACGCAGTATTTT.

The rearrangement uses TRBV29-1 and TRBJ1-4; D gene unclear. Germline V gene data show CDR1 as SQVTM and CDR2 as ANQGSEA. V was cut by 3 bases and J by 7 bases, with 15 bases left in between. CDR3 length: 14 residues. DNA of the CDR3: TGCAGCGTTGAGTGGGCAGAACATGGTGAAAAACTGTTTTTT. This sequence encodes CSVEWAEHGEKLFF.

V is TRBV7-9 and J is TRBJ2-2; D is undetermined. The ends were cut back, 5 bases at V and 6 bases at J, with 7 bases in the middle. The CDR3 is made up of 12 amino acids. CDR1 SEHNR and CDR2 FQNEAQ come from the germline V gene (reference sequence). The CDR3 region is CASSGRSGELFF. As DNA, the CDR3 is TGTGCCAGCAGCGGGCGTTCCGGGGAGCTGTTTTTT.

This clonotype was counted only a few times. V usage is TRBV29-1 and J usage is TRBJ1-1; no reliable D call. The CDR3 contains 12 residues. Germline V gives CDR1 SQVTM, CDR2 ANQGSEA. Trimming stripped 6 bases from V and 0 bases from J, with 8 bases between. The CDR3 is CSVKVMNTEAFF. The CDR3 DNA follows: TGCAGCGTAAAGGTAATGAACACTGAAGCTTTCTTT. Full variable domain (outside the CDR3, taken from reference TRBV29-1 and TRBJ1-1): SAVISQKPSRDICQRGTSLTIQCQVDSQVTMMFWYRQQPGQSLTLIATANQGSEATYESGFVIDKFPISRPNLTFSTLTVSNMSPEDSSIYLCSVKVMNTEAFFGQGTRLTVV.

This clonotype was seen a handful of times. The rearrangement links TRBV27 to TRBJ2-7, with 8 bases aligning to TRBD1. The junction had 7 bases not matched to a gene; V was cut back by 6 bases and J by 0 bases. Germline V CDR1 and CDR2: MNHEY, SMNVEV (reference sequence). The CDR3 sequence is 15 residues long. DNA for the CDR3: TGTGCCAGCAGAGGACAGGGTCCCTCCTCCTACGAGCAGTACTTC. This translates into CASRGQGPSSYEQYF.

In this sample, this clonotype turned up a few times. The chain combines TRBV29-1 with TRBJ2-2; D tentatively reads TRBD1 or TRBD2 (5 bases each). CDR1 is SQVTM and CDR2 is ANQGSEA in the germline V gene. Trimming took 3 bases from V and 2 from J, leaving 10 bases between them. The CDR3 consists of 14 residues. CDR3 loop: CSVDGDGNTGELFF. CDR3 sequence (DNA): TGCAGCGTTGACGGGGACGGAAACACCGGGGAGCTGTTTTTT.

This clonotype was seen repeatedly, ten times or more. This rearrangement joins TRBV20-1 to TRBJ2-1; D unclear. The ends were cut back, 3 bases at V and 7 bases at J, with 22 bases in the middle. Germline lookup yields CDR1 DFQATT and CDR2 SNEGSKA (reference sequence). The CDR3 totals 16 residues. The CDR3 sequence is CSASIVPAGMRNEQFF. The CDR3 region has the DNA TGCAGTGCTAGTATAGTACCCGCAGGTATGAGGAATGAGCAGTTCTTC.

This clonotype was recorded many times. The chain uses TRBV4-2 and TRBJ2-1; 12 bases are a match to TRBD2. This CDR3 region has 16 residues. Germline V gene lookup returns CDR1 LGHNA and CDR2 YNFKEQ. With 0 bases clipped from V and 8 bases from J, the junction kept 5 bases outside the gene matches. The CDR3 sequence: CASSQERTSGNHEQFF. For the CDR3, the DNA is TGTGCCAGCAGCCAAGAGCGGACTAGCGGGAACCATGAGCAGTTCTTC.

This clonotype was observed a handful of times. This rearrangement joins TRBV24-1 to TRBJ2-3, with D possibly being TRBD2 (7 bases). CDR1 is KGHDR and CDR2 is SFDVKD in the germline V gene. The CDR3 is 16 amino acids. V was trimmed by 0 bases and J by 4 bases, leaving 13 bases between them. The CDR3 DNA reads TGTGCCACCAGTGATTTGTTCGGGGGGCAAGCAGATACGCAGTATTTT. Protein product: CATSDLFGGQADTQYF.

J is TRBJ1-1 and V is TRBV10-3, with 7 bases that match TRBD1. V lost 5 bases, J lost 0 bases, and 3 bases stayed unmatched. CDR1 ENHRY and CDR2 SYGVKD come from the germline V gene. This CDR3 is built from 14 residues. Here the CDR3 DNA reads TGTGCCATCAGTAGACAGGGTGTGAACACTGAAGCTTTCTTT. Protein product: CAISRQGVNTEAFF.